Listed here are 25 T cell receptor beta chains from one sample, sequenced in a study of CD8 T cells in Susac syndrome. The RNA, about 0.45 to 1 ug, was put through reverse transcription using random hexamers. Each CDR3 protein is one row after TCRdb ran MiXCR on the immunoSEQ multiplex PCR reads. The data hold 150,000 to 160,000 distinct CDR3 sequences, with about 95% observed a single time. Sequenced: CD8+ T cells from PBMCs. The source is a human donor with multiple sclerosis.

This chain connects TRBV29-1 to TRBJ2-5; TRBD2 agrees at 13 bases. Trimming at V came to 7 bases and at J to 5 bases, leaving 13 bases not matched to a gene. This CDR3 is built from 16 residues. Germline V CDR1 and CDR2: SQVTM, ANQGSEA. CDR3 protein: CSGRITGTSGVETQYF. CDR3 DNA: TGCAGCGGGAGGATAACCGGGACTAGCGGGGTGGAGACCCAGTACTTC.

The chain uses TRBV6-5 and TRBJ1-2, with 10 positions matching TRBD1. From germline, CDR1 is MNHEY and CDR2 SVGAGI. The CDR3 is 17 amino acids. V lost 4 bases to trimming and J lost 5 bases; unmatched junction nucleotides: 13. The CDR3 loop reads CASSSGTGDSSGYGYTF. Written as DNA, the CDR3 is TGTGCCAGCAGTTCCGGGACAGGGGATTCCTCGGGATATGGCTACACCTTC.

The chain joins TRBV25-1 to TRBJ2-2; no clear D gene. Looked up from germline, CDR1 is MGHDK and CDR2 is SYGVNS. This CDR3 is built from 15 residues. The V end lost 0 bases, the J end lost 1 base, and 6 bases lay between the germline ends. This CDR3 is CASSEYAGNTGELFF. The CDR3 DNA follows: TGTGCCAGCAGTGAATATGCAGGGAACACCGGGGAGCTGTTTTTT.

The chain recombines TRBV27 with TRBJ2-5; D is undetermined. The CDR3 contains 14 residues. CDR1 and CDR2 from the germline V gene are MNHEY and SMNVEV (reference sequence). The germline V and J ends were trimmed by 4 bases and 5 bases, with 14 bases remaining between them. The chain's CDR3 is CASSSPGGLETQYF. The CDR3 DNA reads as TGTGCCAGCAGTTCACCCGGCGGTCTGGAGACCCAGTACTTC.

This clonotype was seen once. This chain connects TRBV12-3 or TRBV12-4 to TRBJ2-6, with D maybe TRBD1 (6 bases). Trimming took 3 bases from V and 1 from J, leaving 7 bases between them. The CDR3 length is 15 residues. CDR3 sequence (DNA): TGTGCCAGCAGTTTGGACAGTTCTGGGGCCAACGTCCTGACTTTC. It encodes CASSLDSSGANVLTF.

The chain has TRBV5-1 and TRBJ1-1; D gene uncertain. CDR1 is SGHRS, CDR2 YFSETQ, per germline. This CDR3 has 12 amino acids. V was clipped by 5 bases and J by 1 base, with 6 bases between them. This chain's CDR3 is CASRGGNTEAFF. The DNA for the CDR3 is TGCGCCAGCAGGGGTGGGAACACTGAAGCTTTCTTT.

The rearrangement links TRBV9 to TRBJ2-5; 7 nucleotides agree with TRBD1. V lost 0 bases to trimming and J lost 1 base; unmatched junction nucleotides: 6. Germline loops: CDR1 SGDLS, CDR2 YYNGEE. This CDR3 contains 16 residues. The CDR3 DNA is TGTGCCAGCAGCGTAGAGTGGGGACAGACCCAAGAGACCCAGTACTTC. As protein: CASSVEWGQTQETQYF.

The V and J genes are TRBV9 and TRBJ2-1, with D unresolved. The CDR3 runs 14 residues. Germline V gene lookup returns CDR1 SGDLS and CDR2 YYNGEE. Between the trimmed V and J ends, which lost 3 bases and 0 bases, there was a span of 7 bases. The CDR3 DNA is TGTGCCAGCAGCGCCAAGAGCTCCTACAATGAGCAGTTCTTC. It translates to CASSAKSSYNEQFF.

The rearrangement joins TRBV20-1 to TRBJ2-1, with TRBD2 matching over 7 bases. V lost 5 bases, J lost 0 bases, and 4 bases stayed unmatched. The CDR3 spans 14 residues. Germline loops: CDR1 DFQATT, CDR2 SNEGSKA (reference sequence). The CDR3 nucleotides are TGCAGTGCTTCCAGGACTAGCTCCTACAATGAGCAGTTCTTC. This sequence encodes CSASRTSSYNEQFF.

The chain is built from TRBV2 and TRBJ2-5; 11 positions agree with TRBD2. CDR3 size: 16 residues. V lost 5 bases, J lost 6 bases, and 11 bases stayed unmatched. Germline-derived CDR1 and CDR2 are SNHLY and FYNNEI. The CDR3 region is CASSPQVTSGGQTQYF. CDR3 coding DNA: TGTGCCAGCAGTCCCCAAGTCACTAGCGGGGGCCAGACCCAGTACTTC. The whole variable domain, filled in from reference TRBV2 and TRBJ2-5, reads EPEVTQTPSHQVTQMGQEVILRCVPISNHLYFYWYRQILGQKVEFLVSFYNNEISEKSEIFDDQFSVERPDGSNFTLKIRSTKLEDSAMYFCASSPQVTSGGQTQYFGPGTRLLVL.

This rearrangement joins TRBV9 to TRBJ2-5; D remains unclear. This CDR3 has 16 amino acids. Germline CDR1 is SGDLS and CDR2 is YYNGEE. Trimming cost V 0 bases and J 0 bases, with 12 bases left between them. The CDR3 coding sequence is TGTGCCAGCAGCGTAGGTTACCCTGTTTACCAAGAGACCCAGTACTTC. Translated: CASSVGYPVYQETQYF.

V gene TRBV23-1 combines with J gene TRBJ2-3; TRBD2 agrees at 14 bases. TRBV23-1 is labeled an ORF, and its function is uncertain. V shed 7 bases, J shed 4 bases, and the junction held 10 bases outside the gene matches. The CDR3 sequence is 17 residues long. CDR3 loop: CASKPLTSGGVPDTQYF. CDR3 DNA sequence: TGCGCCAGCAAACCCCTGACTAGCGGGGGGGTTCCAGATACGCAGTATTTT.

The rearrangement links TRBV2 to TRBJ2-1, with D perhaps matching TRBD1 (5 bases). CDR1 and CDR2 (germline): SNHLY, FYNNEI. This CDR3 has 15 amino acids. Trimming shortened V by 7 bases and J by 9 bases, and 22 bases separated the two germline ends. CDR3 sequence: CASIRRRQGTGEQFF. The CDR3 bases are TGTGCCAGCATTCGTCGTAGGCAGGGAACGGGTGAGCAGTTCTTC.

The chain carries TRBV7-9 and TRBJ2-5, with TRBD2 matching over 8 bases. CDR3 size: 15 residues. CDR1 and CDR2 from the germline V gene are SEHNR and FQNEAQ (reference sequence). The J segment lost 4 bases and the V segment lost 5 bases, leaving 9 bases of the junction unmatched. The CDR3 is CASSPRGASGETQYF. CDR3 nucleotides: TGTGCCAGCAGCCCGCGGGGGGCTTCCGGAGAGACCCAGTACTTC.

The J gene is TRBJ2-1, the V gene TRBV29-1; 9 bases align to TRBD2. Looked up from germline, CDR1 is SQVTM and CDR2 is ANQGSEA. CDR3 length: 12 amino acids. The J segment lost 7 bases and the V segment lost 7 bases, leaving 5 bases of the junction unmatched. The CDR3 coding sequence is TGCAGCGGGGAGCGGGGGGTAAATGAGCAGTTCTTC. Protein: CSGERGVNEQFF.

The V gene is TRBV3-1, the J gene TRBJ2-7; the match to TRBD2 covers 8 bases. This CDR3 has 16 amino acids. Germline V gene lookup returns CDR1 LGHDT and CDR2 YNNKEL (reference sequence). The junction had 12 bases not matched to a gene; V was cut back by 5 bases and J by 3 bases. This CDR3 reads CASSGEPPGGVYEQYV. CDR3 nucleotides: TGTGCCAGCAGCGGAGAGCCCCCGGGAGGGGTCTACGAGCAGTACGTC.

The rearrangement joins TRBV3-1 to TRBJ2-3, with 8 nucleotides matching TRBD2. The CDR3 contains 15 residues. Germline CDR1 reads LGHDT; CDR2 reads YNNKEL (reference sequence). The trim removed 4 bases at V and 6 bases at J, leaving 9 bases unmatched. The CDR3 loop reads CASSRYGGASDTQYF. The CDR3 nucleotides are TGTGCCAGCAGCCGGTACGGGGGGGCATCTGATACGCAGTATTTT.

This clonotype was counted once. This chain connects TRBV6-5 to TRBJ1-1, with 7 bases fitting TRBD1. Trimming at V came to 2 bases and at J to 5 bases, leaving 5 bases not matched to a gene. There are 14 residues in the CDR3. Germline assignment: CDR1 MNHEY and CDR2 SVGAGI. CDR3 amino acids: CASSYDRAGTEAFF. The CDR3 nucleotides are TGTGCCAGCAGTTACGACAGGGCGGGAACTGAAGCTTTCTTT.

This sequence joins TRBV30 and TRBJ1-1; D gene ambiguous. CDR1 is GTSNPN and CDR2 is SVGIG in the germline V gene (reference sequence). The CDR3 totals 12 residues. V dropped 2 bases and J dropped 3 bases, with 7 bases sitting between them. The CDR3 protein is CAWSPRHTEAFF. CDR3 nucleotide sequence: TGTGCCTGGAGTCCACGACACACTGAAGCTTTCTTT. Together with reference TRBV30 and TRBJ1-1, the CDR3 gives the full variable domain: SQTIHQWPATLVQPVGSPLSLECTVEGTSNPNLYWYRQAAGRGLQLLFYSVGIGQISSEVPQNLSASRPQDRQFILSSKKLLLSDSGFYLCAWSPRHTEAFFGQGTRLTVV.

CDR3 sequence (DNA): TGTGCCAGCAGTCCCCGTCCGGCCAACACTGAAGCTTTCTTT. Translation: CASSPRPANTEAFF. The chain couples TRBV12-3 or TRBV12-4 to TRBJ1-1; D is unclear. V shed 5 bases and J shed 2 bases, with 12 bases lying between them. The CDR3 sequence is 14 residues long.

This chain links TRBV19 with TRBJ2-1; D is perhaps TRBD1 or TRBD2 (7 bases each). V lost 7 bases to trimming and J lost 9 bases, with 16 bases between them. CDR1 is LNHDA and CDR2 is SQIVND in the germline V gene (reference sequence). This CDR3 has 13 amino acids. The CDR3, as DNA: TGTGCCAGTAATGTCAGGGAGGGGGCTGAGCAGTTCTTC. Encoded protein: CASNVREGAEQFF.

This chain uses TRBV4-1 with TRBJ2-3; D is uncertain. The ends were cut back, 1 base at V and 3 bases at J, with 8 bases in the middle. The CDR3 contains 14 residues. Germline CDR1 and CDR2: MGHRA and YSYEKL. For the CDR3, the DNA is TGCGCCAGCAGCCAAGCGGGTAGAACAGATACGCAGTATTTT. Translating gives CASSQAGRTDTQYF.

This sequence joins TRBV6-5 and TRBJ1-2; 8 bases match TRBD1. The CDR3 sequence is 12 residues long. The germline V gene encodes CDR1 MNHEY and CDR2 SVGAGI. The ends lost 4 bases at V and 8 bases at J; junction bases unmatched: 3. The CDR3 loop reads CASSSGGVGYTF. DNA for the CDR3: TGTGCCAGCAGTTCAGGGGGCGTAGGCTACACCTTC.

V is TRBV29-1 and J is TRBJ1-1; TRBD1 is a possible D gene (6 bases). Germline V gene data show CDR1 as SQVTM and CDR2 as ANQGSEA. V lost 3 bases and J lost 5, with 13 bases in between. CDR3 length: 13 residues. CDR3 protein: CSVEQGLDTEAFF. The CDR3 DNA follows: TGCAGCGTTGAGCAGGGGCTTGATACTGAAGCTTTCTTT.

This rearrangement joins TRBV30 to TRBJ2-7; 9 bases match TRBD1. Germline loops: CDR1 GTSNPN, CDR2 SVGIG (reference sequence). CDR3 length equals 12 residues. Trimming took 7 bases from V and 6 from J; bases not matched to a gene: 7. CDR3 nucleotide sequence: TGTGCCTTCGGGACAGGGTTAGTCGAGCAGTACTTC. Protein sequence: CAFGTGLVEQYF.